A selection of T cell receptor beta chains follows, all from one sample in a study of siplizumab effects on memory and regulatory T cells. The data were produced by immunoSEQ multiplex PCR, yet TCRdb's version contains in-frame clones alone and is incomplete. The sample has about 60,000 clones, less than 85% seen once. The sample taken for sequencing was memory CD4+ T cells sorted from blood. The receptors come from a human donor in good health. CDR3s include the opening cysteine and the closing phenylalanine or tryptophan. Each record gives: CDR3 protein, CDR3 DNA, J gene, clone size, D gene, V gene. The D gene is left open where the match is weak. A clone size is listed for some rows: how often the clone was seen (once, few, many), or a class if it is expanded.

CASSIRRGGTDTQYF | TGTGCCAGTAGTATCCGAAGAGGGGGCACAGATACGCAGTATTTT | TRBJ2-3 | few | . | TRBV19
CASSILSGRRNQPQHF | TGTGCCAGTAGTATTCTTAGTGGCAGGCGGAATCAGCCCCAGCATTTT | TRBJ1-5 | . | . | TRBV19
CASRADDSVSYEQYF | TGTGCCAGCAGGGCCGACGACAGTGTCTCCTACGAGCAGTACTTC | TRBJ2-7 | . | . | TRBV6-1
CASSLVGENTEAFF | TGCGCCAGCAGCTTGGTGGGTGAGAACACTGAAGCTTTCTTT | TRBJ1-1 | . | . | TRBV5-1
CASSSPKRQEQVYGYTF | TGTGCCAGCAGCTCCCCAAAGAGGCAGGAACAAGTCTATGGCTACACCTTC | TRBJ1-2 | . | . | TRBV7-7
CASSLGTGGNYEQYF | TGTGCCAGCAGCTTGGGGACAGGGGGGAACTACGAGCAGTACTTC | TRBJ2-7 | . | TRBD1 | TRBV5-6
CASSLARRGDYTGELFF | TGTGCCAGCAGTTTGGCTCGAAGGGGGGATTACACCGGGGAGCTGTTTTTT | TRBJ2-2 | . | . | TRBV5-6
CASSRGRENYEQYF | TGTGCCAGCAGCAGGGGCAGGGAAAATTACGAGCAGTACTTC | TRBJ2-7 | few | . | TRBV6-6
CASSLLRTDTQYF | TGTGCCAGCAGCTTATTGCGCACAGATACGCAGTATTTT | TRBJ2-3 | . | . | TRBV5-6
CASSRETSGGYEQYF | TGTGCCAGCAGCCGAGAGACTAGCGGGGGATACGAGCAGTACTTC | TRBJ2-7 | . | TRBD2 | TRBV6-5
CASSENRNYGYTF | TGCGCCAGCAGTGAAAATAGGAACTATGGCTACACCTTC | TRBJ1-2 | . | . | TRBV10-1
CASSIRQGANTEAFF | TGTGCCAGTAGTATTCGACAGGGGGCGAACACTGAAGCTTTCTTT | TRBJ1-1 | . | TRBD1 | TRBV19
CASSPMFSMSAYGYTF | TGTGCCAGCAGCCCGATGTTCTCCATGAGCGCCTATGGCTACACCTTC | TRBJ1-2 | few | . | TRBV7-9
CASSHSWVMGGYTF | TGTGCCAGCAGTCACTCCTGGGTTATGGGGGGCTACACCTTC | TRBJ1-2 | . | . | TRBV25-1
CASSMGQNRRYTF | TGTGCCAGCAGCATGGGACAAAATCGCCGCTACACCTTC | TRBJ1-2 | . | . | TRBV11-2